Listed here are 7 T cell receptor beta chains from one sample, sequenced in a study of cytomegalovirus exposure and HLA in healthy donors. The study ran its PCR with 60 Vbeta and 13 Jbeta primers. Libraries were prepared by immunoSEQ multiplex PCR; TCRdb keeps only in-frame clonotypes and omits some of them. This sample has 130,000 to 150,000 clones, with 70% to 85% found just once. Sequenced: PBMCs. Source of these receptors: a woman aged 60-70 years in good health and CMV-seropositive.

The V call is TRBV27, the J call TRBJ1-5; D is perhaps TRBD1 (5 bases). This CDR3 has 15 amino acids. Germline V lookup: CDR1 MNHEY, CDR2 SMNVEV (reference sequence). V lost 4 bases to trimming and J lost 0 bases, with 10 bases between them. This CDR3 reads CASSSRQSSNQPQHF. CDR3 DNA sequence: TGTGCCAGCAGTTCTCGACAGTCTAGCAATCAGCCCCAGCATTTT.

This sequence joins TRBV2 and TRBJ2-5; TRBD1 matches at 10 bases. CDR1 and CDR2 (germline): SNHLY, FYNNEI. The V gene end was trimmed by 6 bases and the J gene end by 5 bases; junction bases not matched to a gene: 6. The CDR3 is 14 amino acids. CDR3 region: CASRWTGGLETQYF. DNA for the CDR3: TGTGCCAGCAGATGGACAGGGGGGCTTGAGACCCAGTACTTC.

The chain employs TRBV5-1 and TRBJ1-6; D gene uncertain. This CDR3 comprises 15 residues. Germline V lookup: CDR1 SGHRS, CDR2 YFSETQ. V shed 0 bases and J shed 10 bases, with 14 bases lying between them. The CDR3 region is CASSLAGGRESPLHF. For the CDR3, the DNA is TGCGCCAGCAGCTTGGCCGGAGGGCGGGAATCACCCCTCCACTTT.

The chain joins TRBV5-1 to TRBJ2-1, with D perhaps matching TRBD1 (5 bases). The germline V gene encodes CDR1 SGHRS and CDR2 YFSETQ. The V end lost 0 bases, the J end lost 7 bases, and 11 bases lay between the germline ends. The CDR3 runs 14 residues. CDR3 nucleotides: TGCGCCAGCAGCTTGGTTCTGGGGCCGAATGAGCAGTTCTTC. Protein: CASSLVLGPNEQFF.

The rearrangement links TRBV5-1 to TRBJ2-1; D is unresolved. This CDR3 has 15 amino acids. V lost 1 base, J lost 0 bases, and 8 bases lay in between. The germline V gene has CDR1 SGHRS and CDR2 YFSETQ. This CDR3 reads CASSLQAFSYNEQFF. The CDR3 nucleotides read TGCGCCAGCAGCTTGCAGGCGTTCTCCTACAATGAGCAGTTCTTC.

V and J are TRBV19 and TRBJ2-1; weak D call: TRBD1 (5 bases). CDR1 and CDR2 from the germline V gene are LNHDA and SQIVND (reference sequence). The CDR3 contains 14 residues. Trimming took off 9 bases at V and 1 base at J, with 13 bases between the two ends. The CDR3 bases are TGTGCCAGCAGGGCCTCAACTTCCTACAATGAGCAGTTCTTC. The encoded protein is CASRASTSYNEQFF.

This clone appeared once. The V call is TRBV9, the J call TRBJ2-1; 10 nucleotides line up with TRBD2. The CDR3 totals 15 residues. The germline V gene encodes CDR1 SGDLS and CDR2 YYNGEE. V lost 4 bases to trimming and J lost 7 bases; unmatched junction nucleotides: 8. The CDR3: CASSLGTSERNEQFF. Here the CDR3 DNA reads TGTGCCAGCAGCCTTGGGACTAGCGAGAGGAATGAGCAGTTCTTC.